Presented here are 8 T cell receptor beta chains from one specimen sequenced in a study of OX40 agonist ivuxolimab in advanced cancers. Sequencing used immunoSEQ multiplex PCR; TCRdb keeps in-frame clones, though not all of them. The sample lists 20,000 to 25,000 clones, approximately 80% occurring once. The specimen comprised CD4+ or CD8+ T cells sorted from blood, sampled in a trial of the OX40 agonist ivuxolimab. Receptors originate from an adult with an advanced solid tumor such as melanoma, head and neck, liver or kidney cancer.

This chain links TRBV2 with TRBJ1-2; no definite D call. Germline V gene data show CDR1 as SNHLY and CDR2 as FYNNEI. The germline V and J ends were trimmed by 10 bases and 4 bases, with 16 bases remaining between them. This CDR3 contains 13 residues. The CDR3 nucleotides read TGTGCCACCGGGCCCACCCTTGGCTATGGCTACACCTTC. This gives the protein CATGPTLGYGYTF.

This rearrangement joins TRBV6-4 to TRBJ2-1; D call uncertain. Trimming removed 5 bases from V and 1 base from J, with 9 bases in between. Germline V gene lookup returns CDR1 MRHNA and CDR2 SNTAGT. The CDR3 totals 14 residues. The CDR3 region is CASSRDGSYNEQFF. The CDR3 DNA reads TGTGCCAGCAGTCGCGATGGATCCTACAATGAGCAGTTCTTC.

The CDR3 sequence is CASSVEGNYGYTF. For the CDR3, the DNA is TGTGCCAGCAGCGTTGAGGGAAACTATGGCTACACCTTC. The V gene is TRBV9, the J gene TRBJ1-2; D is ambiguous. CDR3 length: 13 residues. Between the trimmed V and J ends, which lost 2 bases and 2 bases, there was a span of 7 bases. Germline CDR1 reads SGDLS; CDR2 reads YYNGEE.

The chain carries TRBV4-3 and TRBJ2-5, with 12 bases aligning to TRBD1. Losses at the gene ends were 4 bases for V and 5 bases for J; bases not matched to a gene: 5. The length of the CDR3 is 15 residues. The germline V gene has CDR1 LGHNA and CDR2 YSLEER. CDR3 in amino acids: CASSPGTGGLETQYF. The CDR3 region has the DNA TGCGCCAGCAGCCCAGGGACAGGGGGCCTTGAGACCCAGTACTTC.

The CDR3: CATSRGRGRDTEAFF. The CDR3 bases are TGTGCCACCAGCAGAGGGAGGGGGCGCGACACTGAAGCTTTCTTT. The rearrangement joins TRBV15 to TRBJ1-1; 7 bases are shared with TRBD1. CDR3 length: 15 residues. Germline CDR1 LNHNV, CDR2 YYDKDF (reference sequence). V lost 1 base to trimming and J lost 3 bases; unmatched junction nucleotides: 5.

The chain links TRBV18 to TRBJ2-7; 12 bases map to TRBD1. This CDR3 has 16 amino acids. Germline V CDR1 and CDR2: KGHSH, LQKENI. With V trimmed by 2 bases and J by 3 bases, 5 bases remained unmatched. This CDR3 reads CASSPRGQGAGYEQYF. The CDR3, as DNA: TGTGCCAGCTCACCAAGGGGACAGGGGGCAGGCTACGAGCAGTACTTC.

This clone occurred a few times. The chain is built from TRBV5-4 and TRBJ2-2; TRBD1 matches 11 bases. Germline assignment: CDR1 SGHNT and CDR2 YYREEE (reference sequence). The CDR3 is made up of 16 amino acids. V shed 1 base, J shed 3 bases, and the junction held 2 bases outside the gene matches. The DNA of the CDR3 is TGTGCCAGCAGCTTGCGGACAGGGGGCTACACCGGGGAGCTGTTTTTT. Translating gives CASSLRTGGYTGELFF.

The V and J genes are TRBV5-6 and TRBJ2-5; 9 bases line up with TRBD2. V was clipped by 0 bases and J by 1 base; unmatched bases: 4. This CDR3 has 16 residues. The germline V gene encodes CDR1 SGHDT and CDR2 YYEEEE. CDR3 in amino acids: CASSLGGGRAQETQYF. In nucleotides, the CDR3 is TGTGCCAGCAGCTTGGGGGGCGGGAGGGCCCAAGAGACCCAGTACTTC.